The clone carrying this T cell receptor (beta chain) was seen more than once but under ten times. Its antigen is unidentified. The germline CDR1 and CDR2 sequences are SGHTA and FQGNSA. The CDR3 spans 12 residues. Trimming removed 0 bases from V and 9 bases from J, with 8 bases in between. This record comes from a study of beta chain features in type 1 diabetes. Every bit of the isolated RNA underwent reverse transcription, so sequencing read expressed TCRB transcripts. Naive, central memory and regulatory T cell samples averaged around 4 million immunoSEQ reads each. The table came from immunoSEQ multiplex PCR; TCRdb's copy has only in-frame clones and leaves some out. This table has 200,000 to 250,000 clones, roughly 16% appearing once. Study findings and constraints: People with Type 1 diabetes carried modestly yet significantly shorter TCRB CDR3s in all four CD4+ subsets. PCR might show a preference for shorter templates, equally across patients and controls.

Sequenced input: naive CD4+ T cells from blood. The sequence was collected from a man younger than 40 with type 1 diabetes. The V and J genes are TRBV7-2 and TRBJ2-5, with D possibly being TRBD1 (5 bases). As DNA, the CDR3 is TGTGCCAGCAGCTTAGCGCAAGGGGCCCAGTACTTC. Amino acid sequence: CASSLAQGAQYF.